A selection of T cell receptor beta chains follows, all from one sample in a study of blood T cell repertoires in COVID-19. Repertoires were generated with immunoSEQ multiplex PCR, while TCRdb's copy carries only in-frame clones and drops some. This table has about 200,000 clones, 92% appearing once. The specimen was peripheral blood. These receptors all come from a man aged 60 to 75 with COVID-19, enrolled during active disease. CDR3s include the opening cysteine and the closing phenylalanine or tryptophan. The D gene is left open where the match is weak. Expanded clones get a size class; other rows say once, few or many, or leave the size out.

D	V	size	J	CDR3	DNA
TRBD2	TRBV7-2	-	TRBJ2-5	CASSTRLAPLETQYF	TGTGCCAGCAGCACAAGACTAGCGCCTTTAGAGACCCAGTACTTC
-	TRBV15	-	TRBJ2-2	CATSRGGGELFF	TGTGCCACCAGCAGAGGAGGCGGGGAGCTGTTTTTT
TRBD2	TRBV18	-	TRBJ2-1	CASSPPIAGRRNEQFF	TGTGCCAGCTCACCACCGATAGCGGGACGACGCAATGAGCAGTTCTTC
-	TRBV20-1	-	TRBJ2-2	CSASRAPAGGELFF	TGCAGTGCTAGTAGGGCACCGGCGGGCGGGGAGCTGTTTTTT
-	TRBV5-4	once	TRBJ1-2	CASSLARGHRVYGYTF	TGTGCCAGCAGCTTGGCCAGGGGACATCGCGTCTATGGCTACACCTTC
TRBD1	TRBV19	-	TRBJ1-5	CASSSPGQGRPNQPQHF	TGTGCCAGTAGTTCCCCGGGACAGGGGAGACCCAATCAGCCCCAGCATTTT
TRBD1	TRBV11-2	-	TRBJ1-4	CASSLGGGQGRTNEKLFF	TGTGCCAGCAGCTTAGGGGGCGGACAGGGACGGACTAATGAAAAACTGTTTTTT
-	TRBV14	-	TRBJ2-5	CASSAQLQSNQETQYF	TGTGCCAGCAGCGCCCAACTACAATCTAACCAAGAGACCCAGTACTTC
-	TRBV14	-	TRBJ2-4	CASSQGDRSIQYF	TGTGCCAGCAGCCAAGGAGACAGGAGCATTCAGTACTTC
-	TRBV3-1/TRBV3-2	-	TRBJ2-1	CASSLQQGSLSYNEQFF	TGTGCCAGCAGCCTTCAACAGGGCTCCCTTTCCTACAATGAGCAGTTCTTC
TRBD2	TRBV4-2	-	TRBJ2-1	CASSQVGLAGQNEQFF	TGTGCCAGCAGCCAAGTTGGACTAGCGGGACAAAATGAGCAGTTCTTC
TRBD2	TRBV18	-	TRBJ2-3	CASSPRGSGGTDTQYF	TGTGCCAGCTCACCACGCGGTAGCGGGGGCACAGATACGCAGTATTTT
TRBD2	TRBV18	-	TRBJ2-3	CASSPQGTSGMLSPDTQYF	TGTGCCAGCTCACCACAAGGGACTAGCGGGATGTTGTCCCCAGATACGCAGTATTTT
TRBD1	TRBV4-2	-	TRBJ1-1	CASSQRDRMNTEAFF	TGTGCCAGCAGCCAACGGGACAGGATGAACACTGAAGCTTTCTTT
-	TRBV3-1/TRBV3-2	-	TRBJ2-7	CASGRSSSYEQYF	TGTGCCAGCGGTCGGAGTAGCTCCTACGAGCAGTACTTC
TRBD1	TRBV5-4	-	TRBJ1-3	CASSSQGATGNTIYF	TGTGCCAGCAGCTCCCAGGGGGCGACTGGAAACACCATATATTTT
TRBD1	TRBV4-3	-	TRBJ1-4	CASSQRQGDEKLFF	TGCGCCAGCAGCCAAAGACAGGGGGATGAAAAACTGTTTTTT
-	TRBV9	-	TRBJ1-2	CASSVAGGLREGYTF	TGTGCCAGCAGCGTAGCGGGGGGCCTCCGGGAGGGCTACACCTTC
TRBD1	TRBV6-5	once	TRBJ1-2	CASRTPGQGENGYTF	TGTGCCAGCAGAACCCCGGGACAGGGGGAGAACGGCTACACCTTC
TRBD1	TRBV28	few	TRBJ1-1	CASSLRQGGRYTEAFF	TGTGCCAGCAGTTTAAGACAGGGGGGCCGTTACACTGAAGCTTTCTTT
TRBD1	TRBV3-1/TRBV3-2	-	TRBJ1-5	CASSPSTGNQPQHF	TGTGCCAGCAGCCCCTCGACAGGGAATCAGCCCCAGCATTTT
-	TRBV10-3	-	TRBJ1-6	CAISESRGFASSYNSPLHF	TGTGCCATCAGTGAGTCAAGGGGGTTTGCCAGCTCCTATAATTCACCCCTCCACTTT
-	TRBV9	-	TRBJ1-2	CASSPPGGLYGYTF	TGTGCCAGCAGCCCCCCCGGGGGGCTATATGGCTACACCTTC
-	TRBV28	-	TRBJ2-2	CASSLYPGSTDSNTGELFF	TGTGCCAGCAGTTTATACCCCGGTTCGACGGACAGCAACACCGGGGAGCTGTTTTTT
-	TRBV6-5	-	TRBJ1-4	CASSYGVRGQGGKLFF	TGTGCCAGCAGTTACGGTGTGAGGGGACAAGGGGGAAAACTGTTTTTT
-	TRBV3-1/TRBV3-2	-	TRBJ2-7	CASSLQDEQYF	TGTGCCAGCAGCCTTCAGGACGAGCAGTACTTC
-	TRBV7-9	-	TRBJ2-7	CASSLGTFYEQYF	TGTGCCAGCAGCTTGGGGACATTCTACGAGCAGTACTTC
-	TRBV7-9	-	TRBJ2-7	CASSEIRGSWYEQYF	TGTGCCAGCAGCGAAATTAGGGGGTCGTGGTACGAGCAGTACTTC
-	TRBV5-8	few	TRBJ2-2	CASSLGDFLTGELFF	TGTGCCAGCAGCTTGGGGGACTTCTTAACCGGGGAGCTGTTTTTT
TRBD1	TRBV11-2	-	TRBJ1-3	CASSSGQGITSRSGNTIYF	TGTGCCAGCAGCTCGGGACAGGGCATTACCTCACGCTCTGGAAACACCATATATTTT
TRBD1	TRBV27	-	TRBJ1-2	CATRQGARVGGYTF	TGTGCCACGAGACAGGGGGCGCGGGTAGGTGGCTACACCTTC
-	TRBV18	-	TRBJ1-5	CASSLSGNSNQPQHF	TGTGCCAGCTCACTATCAGGGAATAGCAATCAGCCCCAGCATTTT
TRBD1	TRBV30	-	TRBJ2-7	CASTLLRDSGTFEQYF	TGTGCCTCCACACTCCTTCGGGACAGTGGGACCTTCGAGCAGTACTTC
TRBD2	TRBV27	-	TRBJ2-7	CASSLGLPSYEQYF	TGTGCCAGCAGTTTGGGACTACCCTCCTACGAGCAGTACTTC
TRBD1	TRBV29-1	-	TRBJ1-4	CSAGTGNEKLFF	TGCAGCGCAGGGACAGGAAATGAAAAACTGTTTTTT
TRBD1	TRBV3-1/TRBV3-2	once	TRBJ1-6	CASSQDRSYYNSPLHF	TGTGCCAGCAGCCAGGACAGGAGCTACTATAATTCACCCCTCCACTTT
-	TRBV7-2	few	TRBJ2-7	CASSLVRGSREQYF	TGTGCCAGCAGCTTAGTACGGGGGTCTCGCGAGCAGTACTTC
-	TRBV28	-	TRBJ1-2	CASKPGLKGYTF	TGTGCCAGCAAGCCAGGGTTAAAAGGCTACACCTTC
TRBD1	TRBV28	-	TRBJ2-1	CASGRQGPNYNEQFF	TGTGCCAGCGGAAGACAGGGGCCCAATTACAATGAGCAGTTCTTC
TRBD2	TRBV6-5	once	TRBJ2-1	CASSYEGGRYNEQFF	TGTGCCAGCAGTTACGAGGGAGGGAGATACAATGAGCAGTTCTTC
-	TRBV28	once	TRBJ2-7	CASSFRRGPYEQYF	TGTGCCAGCAGTTTTCGGAGGGGACCCTACGAGCAGTACTTC